The entry that follows covers one T cell receptor (beta chain) sequence. The sample holds one count of this clone. Its antigen specificity is not known. Per-nucleotide qualities are absent, and no much larger clonotype sits a single base away. A second Seattle source provided samples from volunteer blood donors who had recovered from COVID-19. Collaborating institutions collected whole blood in K2EDTA tubes following their own protocols. For TCRbeta analysis, collaborator samples were shipped as frozen whole blood, as isolated PBMCs, or as DNA extracted from either sample type. This entry comes from a study of blood T cell repertoires in COVID-19 (dated by TCRdb to 2018 to 2021). Study-wide context: Samples covering the acute and convalescent phases of COVID-19 were provided by collaborators in the United States, Italy and Spain. Deeply sampled blood TCRbeta repertoires from subjects exposed to, actively infected with, or recovered from COVID-19 were included in the dataset. Samples were obtained from the ongoing ImmuneRACE study (first 160 participants) and from 1,254 subjects provided by 6 global collaborators. Nearly every sample came with metadata listing a de-identified subject ID, COVID-19 status, age in years and sex. Where HLA class I and class II types were available, the types were taken from metadata supplied by the sample provider, not from assay-based typing. The material from the prospective study consisted of cDNA or gDNA derived from T cells, B-cell-depleted T cells, or PBMCs. The repertoires were released in a freely available public database intended as a resource for research on the immune response to SARS-CoV-2.

What the study reported, not specific to this receptor: The quantity of clinical and demographic metadata differed by source and by participant and was supplied without curation.

The germline V gene (reference sequence) supplies CDR1 SEHNR and CDR2 FQNEAQ. Measured from the cysteine to the phenylalanine, the CDR3 is 17 residues long. Just CDR3 DNA is preserved here, 51 bases in frame from base 1. The germline V and J ends show losses of 4 bases and 1 base respectively, and no gene match explains 12 bases of the junction. TCRbeta CDR3 regions were amplified from genomic DNA by means of the immunoSEQ Assay, a bias-controlled multiplex PCR. Turning to the authors' computational methods: The number of nucleated cells in each sample was estimated from the amplification of reference gene primers within the assay. To quantify the absolute abundance of each unique TCRbeta CDR3 rearrangement, sequence reads were collapsed and filtered. For each sample, productive Simpson clonality was calculated by taking the square root of Simpson's diversity index across productive rearrangements. Entries here come from immuneACCESS through TCRdb and include only in-frame sequences with V and J called. Some clones fail to appear in such tables; in the studies checked, an unresolved V gene covers under half of the shortfall, and the cause of the remainder is unknown. For V, J and clone size, that table is used; D and trimming come from the DNA. The sample table shows about 250,000 clones, and roughly 86% are seen once. The biggest ten clones account for under 2% of the sample.

This TCR was recovered from a woman aged 55-69 years who had recovered from COVID-19. Sequencing was carried out using peripheral blood. The sequence is built from TRBV7-9 and TRBJ1-1; 7 bases in the middle match TRBD1. The CDR3 region reads CASSSKPHRGANTEAFF. The nucleotides are TGTGCCAGCAGCTCAAAGCCTCACAGGGGCGCGAACACTGAAGCTTTCTTT.